This T cell receptor beta chain was observed in a study of OX40 agonist ivuxolimab in advanced cancers. Data came from immunoSEQ multiplex PCR; TCRdb stores just in-frame clones and leaves some out. The sample has 60,000 to 65,000 clones, 84% seen once. The CDR3 covers 15 residues. Trimming stripped 7 bases from V and 0 bases from J, with 13 bases between. The V gene's germline CDR1 is MNHEY and CDR2 SVGAGI. The chain has TRBV6-5 and TRBJ1-3, with a tentative D call TRBD1 (6 bases). The source material was CD4+ or CD8+ T cells sorted from blood, sampled in a trial of the OX40 agonist ivuxolimab. The TCR sequence derives from an adult with an advanced solid tumor such as melanoma, head and neck, liver or kidney cancer. CDR3 sequence: CASIRGTGSGNTIYF. The DNA for the CDR3 is TGTGCCAGCATTAGGGGGACGGGCTCTGGAAACACCATATATTTT.